This TCR beta chain derives from a study of shared clonotypes between healthy human individuals (dated by TCRdb to 2020 to 2022). For the study in its entirety: A couple of women and a few men aged 18 to 49 years were included in the cohort. For each donor, CD4 naive and CD4 memory were each given three plates, CD8 naive was given two plates, and CD8 memory was given one plate. Between about 0.9 and 8.9 billion PBMCs per donor were obtained by leukapheresis. Different laboratories and diverse techniques were used to prepare libraries and sequence TCR repertoires, to increase sequencing depth and limit assay-specific biases. To estimate repertoire size and how much clonotype sharing occurs between individuals, the study deeply sequenced the blood TCR repertoires of 5 or 6 healthy adults.

TCR CDR3 regions were amplified from genomic DNA by multiplex PCR using the deep immunoSEQ assay. Genomic DNA extracted from each cell subset was distributed evenly over all wells of several immunoSEQ 96-well plates, and each plate served as one replicate. For sorted subsets, around 0.2 ug genomic DNA, equal to about 30,000 T cell genomes, was loaded into each replicate PCR. Purified libraries were quantified with a Qubit 3.0 fluorometer, sized on a Bioanalyzer 2100, and re-quantified with the KAPA Library Quantification kit. Every immunoSEQ 96-well plate was sequenced on a dedicated single-read 150-cycle Illumina NextSeq 550 flow cell. The source study handled its data this way. The immunoSEQ output contained only junctional sequences without quality scores, so filtering could not match that applied to full-length reads. To assign V/J genes and CDR3, sequences were annotated using PyIR, a Python wrapper for IgBLAST v1.9, with IMGT germline references. Reads with weak V/J assignments (E-value above 1e-6), missing CDR3, stop codons, out-of-frame junctions, or ambiguous translated residues were removed. V3J clonotypes were defined by identical inferred V gene, J gene, and CDR3 amino acid sequence. Percentage overlap between repertoires was calculated by dividing the number of shared unique clonotypes by the size of the smaller repertoire. Repertoire richness was assessed with RTK rarefaction, the Chao1 estimator, and Recon v2.1 estimates of unobserved clonotypes. Generation probabilities for all TCRbeta clonotypes obtained by the gDNA method from a few donors were computed using OLGA. Here the immuneACCESS table is served through TCRdb, limited to in-frame sequences with V and J called. Missing clones are a known gap in these copies; in checked studies unresolved V genes cover under half, and the rest lacks a known reason. V and J calls and clone size are copied from that table; D and trimming were computed from the DNA. For this sample there are about 380,000 clones; just over 95% appear just once. The top ten constitute about 0.32% of the sample.

The CDR3 contains 13 residues, cysteine and phenylalanine counted. Only CDR3 DNA remains: 39 bases, in frame from the first base. Trimming accounts for 5 bases at V and 4 bases at J, while the number of junction bases matched to no gene is 4. Looking up the germline V gene (reference sequence) yields CDR1 LNHDA and CDR2 SQIVND. Donors were healthy HIV-negative adults with no recently reported acute infections or vaccinations. Every donor was a Caucasian adult residing in Nashville, Tennessee, USA. CD8 memory samples were composed of magnetically selected CD45RO+ cells combined with CCR7-negative CD45RA+ effector memory (TemRA) cells. Blood was obtained by leukapheresis, after which PBMCs were separated by Ficoll-Histopaque density gradient centrifugation and cryopreserved in liquid nitrogen vapor phase. Purity and quantity of every magnetically sorted T cell population were checked by analytical flow cytometry. From each sorted fraction, genomic DNA was isolated and quantified by UV absorbance on a Nanodrop 2000c.

The paper's findings and limits, for the study overall: Sampling was restricted to blood, and TCR repertoires in tissue are likely to differ from TCR repertoires in blood. Sharing across several donors was observed for around 5% of naive CD4, 3% to 3.5% of naive CD8, over 2% of memory CD4, and about 0.38% of memory CD8 clonotypes. Clonotypes shared by all four sorted-subset donors showed higher generation probabilities than non-shared clonotypes. Incomplete sequencing was indicated by rarefaction of sorted-subset datasets, despite the large sequencing depth. Based on pairwise subsampling, the degree of clonotype sharing among donors was expected to be affected by sequencing depth. Estimated clonotype richness was generally larger for naive than for memory subsets. The small number of donors limited the genetic and exposure-history diversity represented.

This clone has only one observation. There is no known antigen for this receptor. No base qualities exist here, and no much larger clone lies one base off it. This TCR derives from a man aged 25-45 years in good health. The rearrangement combines TRBV19 with TRBJ1-2; the central 7 bases match TRBD1. The sequencing input was memory CD8+ T cells sorted from blood. The cell subset or site label of this sample denotes: CD45RO+ cells pooled with CCR7-negative TemRA cells. CDR3 sequence: CASSDRTGYGYTF. The bases read TGTGCCAGTAGTGACCGGACAGGCTATGGCTACACCTTC.